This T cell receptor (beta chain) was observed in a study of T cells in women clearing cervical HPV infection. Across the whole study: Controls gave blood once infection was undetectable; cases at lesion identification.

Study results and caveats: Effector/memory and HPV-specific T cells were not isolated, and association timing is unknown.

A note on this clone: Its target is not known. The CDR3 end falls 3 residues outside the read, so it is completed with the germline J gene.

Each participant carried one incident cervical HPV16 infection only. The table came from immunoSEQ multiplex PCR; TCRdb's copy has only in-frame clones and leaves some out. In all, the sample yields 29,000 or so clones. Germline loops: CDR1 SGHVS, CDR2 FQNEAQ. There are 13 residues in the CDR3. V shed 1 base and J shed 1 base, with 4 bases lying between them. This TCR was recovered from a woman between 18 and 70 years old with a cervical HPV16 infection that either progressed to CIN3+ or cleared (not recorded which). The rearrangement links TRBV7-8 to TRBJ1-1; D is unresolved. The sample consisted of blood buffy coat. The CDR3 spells CASSLDRNTEAFF. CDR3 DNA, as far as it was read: TGTGCCAGCAGCTTAGACAGGAACACTGAA.